One and the same sample provided the 30 T cell receptor beta chains below, sequenced in a study of blood T cell repertoires in COVID-19. The protocol was immunoSEQ multiplex PCR, while the TCRdb copy is restricted to in-frame clones and leaves out a portion. The sample shows under 130,000 clones, around 91% of them seen only once. Sequencing input: peripheral blood. These receptors were obtained from a woman of 80 years or more with acute or convalescent COVID-19.

In DNA form, the CDR3 reads TGCAGTGCTAGTGGGTCGGGGCCCCAGCATTTT. Its translation: CSASGSGPQHF. V gene TRBV20-1 combines with J gene TRBJ1-5; the D is unclear. The germline V gene encodes CDR1 DFQATT and CDR2 SNEGSKA (reference sequence). The CDR3 has 11 residues. V was clipped by 3 bases and J by 9 bases, with 9 bases between them.

The rearrangement links TRBV2 to TRBJ1-5; no clear D. The germline CDR1 and CDR2 sequences are SNHLY and FYNNEI. The CDR3 extends over 14 amino acids. V was clipped by 5 bases and J by 0 bases, with 8 bases between them. CDR3 bases: TGTGCCAGCAGTACGGGGTATAGCAATCAGCCCCAGCATTTT. It translates to CASSTGYSNQPQHF. Based on the CDR3 plus reference TRBV2 and TRBJ1-5, the full variable domain is EPEVTQTPSHQVTQMGQEVILRCVPISNHLYFYWYRQILGQKVEFLVSFYNNEISEKSEIFDDQFSVERPDGSNFTLKIRSTKLEDSAMYFCASSTGYSNQPQHFGDGTRLSIL.

The V call is TRBV7-9, the J call TRBJ1-1, with 7 bases that match TRBD1. CDR1 is SEHNR and CDR2 is FQNEAQ in the germline V gene (reference sequence). V was pared by 4 bases and J by 1 base, with 3 bases of the junction left unmatched. The CDR3 covers 14 residues. CDR3 protein: CASSSQGPNTEAFF. The DNA of the CDR3 is TGTGCCAGCAGCTCACAGGGGCCGAACACTGAAGCTTTCTTT.

The V gene is TRBV12-3 or TRBV12-4, the J gene TRBJ1-2; D uncertain. The CDR3 loop spans 12 amino acids. Trimming pared 6 bases from V and 7 bases from J, leaving 12 bases between. The CDR3 nucleotides read TGTGCCAGCAGCCACGCCTGGAGTGGCTACACCTTC. It codes for CASSHAWSGYTF.

V usage is TRBV12-3 or TRBV12-4 and J usage is TRBJ1-6; D may be TRBD1 (5 bases). The CDR3 spans 13 residues. V was trimmed by 3 bases and J by 10 bases, leaving 10 bases between them. The CDR3 coding sequence is TGTGCCAGCAGTTTTCAGGGCGACTCACCCCTCCACTTT. Translated: CASSFQGDSPLHF.

This chain connects TRBV18 to TRBJ2-1, with D possibly being TRBD2 (5 bases). Germline V gives CDR1 KGHSH, CDR2 LQKENI. Trimming cost V 5 bases and J 0 bases, with 11 bases left between them. The CDR3 length is 15 residues. CDR3 residues: CASSGGQNSYNEQFF. DNA of the CDR3: TGTGCCAGCTCAGGCGGGCAGAACTCCTACAATGAGCAGTTCTTC.

The rearrangement joins TRBV19 to TRBJ2-1; TRBD2 aligns across 11 bases. The CDR3 is 16 amino acids. Germline lookup yields CDR1 LNHDA and CDR2 SQIVND (reference sequence). The V gene end was trimmed by 3 bases and the J gene end by 2 bases; junction bases not matched to a gene: 3. CDR3 region: CASSILAGGTYNEQFF. The CDR3 nucleotides are TGTGCCAGTAGTATCCTAGCGGGGGGCACCTACAATGAGCAGTTCTTC. Drawing the rest from reference TRBV19 and TRBJ2-1, the complete variable domain is DGGITQSPKYLFRKEGQNVTLSCEQNLNHDAMYWYRQDPGQGLRLIYYSQIVNDFQKGDIAEGYSVSREKKESFPLTVTSAQKNPTAFYLCASSILAGGTYNEQFFGPGTRLTVL.

CDR3 in DNA: TGTGCCAGCAGCTTAGGCCGGGGTAACTACGAGCAGTACTTC. As protein: CASSLGRGNYEQYF. The chain recombines TRBV7-2 with TRBJ2-7; D might be TRBD2 (5 bases). The CDR3 has 14 amino acids. CDR1 is SGHTA and CDR2 is FQGNSA in the germline V gene. V was cut by 1 base and J by 3 bases, with 10 bases left in between.

V is TRBV9 and J is TRBJ2-1, with 7 bases matching TRBD2. The CDR3 is 15 amino acids. Germline-derived CDR1 and CDR2 are SGDLS and YYNGEE. J gave up 1 base and V 4 bases, and 5 bases lay outside the gene matches. As DNA, the CDR3 is TGTGCCAGCAGCCTCACTAGCGCTTCCTACAATGAGCAGTTCTTC. Residues: CASSLTSASYNEQFF. Full variable domain (outside the CDR3, taken from reference TRBV9 and TRBJ2-1): DSGVTQTPKHLITATGQRVTLRCSPRSGDLSVYWYQQSLDQGLQFLIQYYNGEERAKGNILERFSAQQFPDLHSELNLSSLELGDSALYFCASSLTSASYNEQFFGPGTRLTVL.

This rearrangement joins TRBV29-1 to TRBJ1-3; no definite D call. V gave up 4 bases and J gave up 2 bases, with 12 bases separating them. This CDR3 has 14 amino acids. Germline loops: CDR1 SQVTM, CDR2 ANQGSEA. CDR3 sequence reads: CSVVQAPAGNTIYF. DNA for the CDR3: TGCAGCGTTGTCCAGGCCCCCGCTGGAAACACCATATATTTT.

The genes are TRBV5-1 and TRBJ2-5; tentatively, D is TRBD2 (7 bases). Per the germline V gene, CDR1 is SGHRS and CDR2 is YFSETQ. V shed 4 bases and J shed 1 base, with 17 bases lying between them. This CDR3 is 16 amino acids long. In DNA form, the CDR3 reads TGCGCCAGCAGCGCCGCCTCCCGGGGGGCCCAAGAGACCCAGTACTTC. It is translated as CASSAASRGAQETQYF.

This chain links TRBV11-2 with TRBJ2-2; D is unclear. The ends were cut back, 2 bases at V and 6 bases at J, with 13 bases in the middle. This CDR3 has 15 amino acids. In germline, CDR1 is SGHAT, CDR2 FQNNGV. The CDR3 region is CASSLSFWPPGELFF. The DNA of the CDR3 is TGTGCCAGCAGCTTATCGTTTTGGCCCCCCGGGGAGCTGTTTTTT.

With respect to this clone: The junction shows a germline mismatch at one end, possibly a read error. The gene calls are TRBV3-1 (or the pseudogene TRBV3-2) and TRBJ1-1; D not certain. Germline CDR1 LGHDT, CDR2 YNNKEL (reference sequence). The CDR3 length is 16 residues. The CDR3 sequence is CASGQAGPGKNTEAFF. The CDR3 coding sequence is TGTGCCAGCGGCCAGGCTGGCCCGGGGAAGAACACTGAAGCTTTCTTT.

The chain carries TRBV2 and TRBJ1-4; TRBD1 matches at 9 bases. Germline V CDR1 and CDR2: SNHLY, FYNNEI. The CDR3 has 14 residues. Trimming cost V 6 bases and J 6 bases; bases outside gene matches: 5. CDR3 bases: TGTGCCAGCAGCGAGACAGGGGGGGATGAAAAACTGTTTTTT. As protein: CASSETGGDEKLFF. Filled out from reference TRBV2 and TRBJ1-4, the complete variable domain reads EPEVTQTPSHQVTQMGQEVILRCVPISNHLYFYWYRQILGQKVEFLVSFYNNEISEKSEIFDDQFSVERPDGSNFTLKIRSTKLEDSAMYFCASSETGGDEKLFFGSGTQLSVL.

The chain is built from TRBV2 and TRBJ2-1; tentative D call: TRBD2 (6 bases). V dropped 7 bases and J dropped 7 bases, with 14 bases sitting between them. CDR3 size: 13 residues. CDR1 is SNHLY and CDR2 is FYNNEI in the germline V gene. This CDR3 is CASIGDSWNEQFF. CDR3 DNA sequence: TGTGCCAGCATAGGGGACTCCTGGAATGAGCAGTTCTTC.

This clone was picked up a small number of times. J is TRBJ1-6 and V is TRBV9; 8 nucleotides match TRBD1. The CDR3 extends over 15 amino acids. J lost 8 bases, V lost 3 bases, and 7 bases had no gene match. Per the germline V gene, CDR1 is SGDLS and CDR2 is YYNGEE. CDR3 coding DNA: TGTGCCAGCAGCGCCGGGACAGGTTGGGATTCACCCCTCCACTTT. Protein: CASSAGTGWDSPLHF.

This chain uses TRBV19 with TRBJ2-2, with TRBD2 identical over 7 bases. CDR3 length: 14 amino acids. Germline lookup yields CDR1 LNHDA and CDR2 SQIVND (reference sequence). V trimming: 7 bases; J trimming: 2 bases; junction bases outside the gene matches: 4. The CDR3 region is CASIQRGNTGELFF. The CDR3 coding sequence is TGTGCCAGTATTCAGCGGGGAAACACCGGGGAGCTGTTTTTT.

V is TRBV7-8 and J is TRBJ1-1, with D possibly being TRBD1 (6 bases). V gave up 4 bases and J gave up 9 bases, with 15 bases separating them. The germline V gene has CDR1 SGHVS and CDR2 FQNEAQ. The CDR3 covers 13 residues. CDR3 protein: CASSSPGQTKAFF. The CDR3 nucleotides are TGTGCCAGCAGCTCTCCTGGACAGACAAAAGCTTTCTTT.

This chain uses TRBV6-6 with TRBJ1-3; D possibly corresponds to TRBD1 (5 bases). Trimming stripped 4 bases from V and 0 bases from J, with 13 bases between. Germline V gene data show CDR1 as MNHNY and CDR2 as SVGAGI (reference sequence). The CDR3 contains 16 residues. In DNA, the CDR3 is TGTGCCAGCAGTTCCCCAGGGTACGACTCTGGAAACACCATATATTTT. This sequence encodes CASSSPGYDSGNTIYF.

The J gene is TRBJ1-6, the V gene TRBV4-2; D not resolved. The CDR3 has 16 amino acids. V shed 0 bases and J shed 6 bases, with 12 bases lying between them. Germline CDR1 LGHNA, CDR2 YNFKEQ. The CDR3 DNA reads as TGTGCCAGCAGCCAAGATACAACAGCCTCTAATTCACCCCTCCACTTT. The encoded protein is CASSQDTTASNSPLHF.

The rearrangement joins TRBV6-1 to TRBJ2-6; D remains ambiguous. This CDR3 is built from 14 residues. The germline V gene encodes CDR1 MNHNS and CDR2 SASEGT. Trimming shortened V by 0 bases and J by 5 bases, and 5 bases separated the two germline ends. The CDR3 protein is CASSEASRANVLTF. The CDR3 DNA reads TGTGCCAGCAGTGAAGCTTCTCGGGCCAACGTCCTGACTTTC.

This chain connects TRBV7-9 to TRBJ1-4, with D possibly TRBD1 on 5 matching bases. The ends were cut back, 5 bases at V and 7 bases at J, with 17 bases in the middle. Germline V gene sequence: CDR1 SEHNR, CDR2 FQNEAQ (reference sequence). CDR3 length: 15 residues. CDR3 residues: CASSQGGGVREKLFF. In nucleotides, the CDR3 is TGTGCCAGCAGCCAAGGTGGGGGGGTACGTGAAAAACTGTTTTTT.

Regarding this clone: An end of the junction does not agree with germline; a read error may underlie this. The chain recombines TRBV7-8 with TRBJ2-7; TRBD2 is a possible D gene (5 bases). CDR1 and CDR2 from the germline V gene are SGHVS and FQNEAQ. The CDR3 runs to 14 residues. The CDR3 region is CASSQGRGYYEQYF. The CDR3 DNA reads TGTGCCAGCAGCCAAGGACGGGGTTATTACGAGCAGTACTTT.

The chain carries TRBV24-1 and TRBJ2-3, with D possibly TRBD2 on 5 matching bases. V lost 2 bases and J lost 1, with 9 bases in between. This CDR3 has 15 residues. Germline CDR1 and CDR2: KGHDR and SFDVKD. Here the CDR3 reads CATSDSWRGTDTQYF. CDR3 DNA: TGTGCCACCAGTGATTCGTGGCGGGGCACAGATACGCAGTATTTT.

This chain connects TRBV28 to TRBJ2-3; TRBD1 matches 7 bases. The CDR3 loop spans 14 amino acids. Trimming removed 5 bases from V and 2 bases from J; junction bases left unmatched: 4. Germline CDR1 reads MDHEN; CDR2 reads SYDVKM. CDR3 nucleotide sequence: TGTGCCAGCAGTAGGGACAGACCCACAGATACGCAGTATTTT. This encodes CASSRDRPTDTQYF. Full variable domain (missing parts from reference TRBV28 and TRBJ2-3): DVKVTQSSRYLVKRTGEKVFLECVQDMDHENMFWYRQDPGLGLRLIYFSYDVKMKEKGDIPEGYSVSREKKERFSLILESASTNQTSMYLCASSRDRPTDTQYFGPGTRLTVL.

The chain couples TRBV6-2 or TRBV6-3 to TRBJ1-1; no clear D. Germline loops: CDR1 MNHEY, CDR2 SVGEGT. There are 12 residues in the CDR3. V lost 4 bases and J 0 bases, leaving 3 bases between the germline ends. The CDR3 nucleotides read TGTGCCAGCAGTTCGGTGAACACTGAAGCTTTCTTT. Its translation is CASSSVNTEAFF.

Here the CDR3 reads CASSPPGDTRPGYEKLFF. CDR3 in DNA: TGTGCCAGCTCACCACCTGGGGACACCCGGCCGGGTTACGAAAAACTGTTTTTT. The chain couples TRBV18 to TRBJ1-4; TRBD1 might be the D (6 bases). This CDR3 contains 18 residues. Trimming stripped 0 bases from V and 8 bases from J, with 22 bases between. CDR1 is KGHSH and CDR2 is LQKENI in the germline V gene.

The chain links TRBV29-1 to TRBJ2-5; TRBD1 might be the D (6 bases). Germline V gene data show CDR1 as SQVTM and CDR2 as ANQGSEA. V lost 6 bases to trimming and J lost 0 bases, with 14 bases between them. The CDR3 spans 14 residues. CDR3 region: CSVARTENQETQYF. CDR3 DNA sequence: TGCAGCGTCGCCCGGACAGAAAACCAAGAGACCCAGTACTTC.

The chain links TRBV5-4 to TRBJ1-1; no clear D gene. Trimming removed 0 bases at V and 1 base at J, with 7 bases between. This CDR3 has 14 amino acids. CDR1 and CDR2 (germline): SGHNT, YYREEE (reference sequence). The DNA of the CDR3 is TGTGCCAGCAGCTTGGGAGGGAGGAACACTGAAGCTTTCTTT. It codes for CASSLGGRNTEAFF.

This rearrangement joins TRBV27 to TRBJ2-1, with D possibly being TRBD2 (5 bases). The V gene's germline CDR1 is MNHEY and CDR2 SMNVEV (reference sequence). V dropped 5 bases and J dropped 2 bases, with 13 bases sitting between them. The CDR3 has 15 amino acids. The CDR3 sequence is CASSLERSTYNEQFF. DNA for the CDR3: TGTGCCAGCAGTCTCGAGCGGTCCACCTACAATGAGCAGTTCTTC.